This record looks at one T cell receptor (beta chain) sequence and its context. As yet, its antigen is unknown. This sample stems from a study of PD-1 blockade in classical Hodgkin lymphoma. Unmatched junction bases numbered 9, after V lost 2 bases and J lost 1 base. The CDR3 spans 19 residues. Regarding the study as a whole: Individuals initiating nivolumab under 1 year after ASCT were excluded. Baseline diversity was lower in partial responders and progressors than complete responders.

Produced via immunoSEQ multiplex PCR; TCRdb's table is partial and in-frame only. The sample lists some 25,000 clones; 70% to 90% were seen once. No patient escaped relapse after autologous stem cell transplantation, and brentuximab vedotin exposure varied. The investigators isolated CD8+ T cells from thawed PBMCs using magnetic negative selection. V and J are TRBV23-1 and TRBJ2-1; 12 bases match TRBD2. TRBV23-1 is placed among ORFs of uncertain function. The sequenced sample was CD8+ T cells from blood, obtained at baseline. The TCR originated in a human donor with classical Hodgkin lymphoma. The CDR3 sequence: CASSQVTSGRSDSYNEQFF. CDR3 DNA sequence: TGCGCCAGCAGTCAAGTCACTAGCGGGAGGTCCGATTCCTACAATGAGCAGTTCTTC.